What follows are 20 T cell receptor beta chains derived from one specimen sequenced in a study of blood T cell repertoires in COVID-19. TCRdb's copy holds only in-frame clones and misses some; the assay was immunoSEQ multiplex PCR. The table has about 480,000 clones, 80% to 90% seen once. The sequenced sample consisted of PBMCs or T cells enriched from blood (not recorded which). Every receptor here comes from a woman aged 60-75 years who had recovered from COVID-19.

The chain has TRBV4-1 and TRBJ2-7, with 9 bases fitting TRBD1. The germline V gene encodes CDR1 MGHRA and CDR2 YSYEKL. The CDR3 is made up of 15 amino acids. After removal of 0 bases from V and 7 bases from J, the junction contained 7 bases not matched to a gene. CDR3 DNA sequence: TGCGCCAGCAGCCAAGAGGGACAGGGATCGGGGGAGCAGTACTTC. This codes for CASSQEGQGSGEQYF.

V and J are TRBV9 and TRBJ1-4; a possible D gene is TRBD1 (5 bases). Looked up from germline, CDR1 is SGDLS and CDR2 is YYNGEE. The CDR3 length is 19 residues. V lost 1 base to trimming and J lost 0 bases, with 19 bases between them. Written as DNA, the CDR3 is TGTGCCAGCAGCGTATCCGGGGGTAGTGCGGGAGCAACTAATGAAAAACTGTTTTTT. This translates into CASSVSGGSAGATNEKLFF.

The J gene is TRBJ2-5, the V gene TRBV29-1; 9 bases are a match to TRBD2. CDR1 SQVTM and CDR2 ANQGSEA come from the germline V gene. The ends lost 7 bases at V and 1 base at J; junction bases unmatched: 4. This CDR3 has 13 amino acids. The CDR3 here is CSARTSAQETQYF. DNA for the CDR3: TGCAGCGCACGGACTAGCGCCCAAGAGACCCAGTACTTC.

The gene calls are TRBV3-1 (or the pseudogene TRBV3-2) and TRBJ2-3; 13 nucleotides align to TRBD2. With V trimmed by 0 bases and J by 4 bases, 7 bases remained unmatched. The CDR3 spans 18 residues. The V gene's germline CDR1 is LGHDT and CDR2 YNNKEL (reference sequence). CDR3: CASSQETSGGAGADTQYF. CDR3 in DNA: TGTGCCAGCAGCCAAGAAACTAGCGGGGGGGCCGGGGCAGATACGCAGTATTTT.

J is TRBJ2-1 and V is TRBV6-1; possibly TRBD2 for D (6 bases). V lost 1 base and J 12 bases, leaving 16 bases between the germline ends. The CDR3 extends over 14 amino acids. Germline CDR1 reads MNHNS; CDR2 reads SASEGT. CDR3 region: CASSEGYGTVWQFF. Written as DNA, the CDR3 is TGTGCCAGCAGTGAAGGGTACGGGACTGTATGGCAGTTCTTC.

The chain recombines TRBV3-1 (or the pseudogene TRBV3-2) with TRBJ2-1, with D tentatively TRBD1 (6 bases). The CDR3 has 15 residues. Germline assignment: CDR1 LGHDT and CDR2 YNNKEL (reference sequence). Trimming removed 2 bases from V and 5 bases from J, with 13 bases in between. CDR3 residues: CASSQTGSGNNEQFF. CDR3 DNA: TGTGCCAGCAGCCAAACAGGGAGTGGGAACAATGAGCAGTTCTTC.

The rearrangement uses TRBV2 and TRBJ1-3, with TRBD1 identical over 9 bases. With V trimmed by 6 bases and J by 4 bases, 7 bases remained unmatched. The CDR3 loop spans 15 amino acids. The germline V gene encodes CDR1 SNHLY and CDR2 FYNNEI. Here the CDR3 reads CASSAQGAAGNTIYF. The CDR3 DNA reads as TGTGCCAGCAGCGCACAGGGGGCCGCGGGAAACACCATATATTTT.

The gene calls are TRBV4-1 and TRBJ1-2, with 7 bases aligning to TRBD1. The ends lost 3 bases at V and 4 bases at J; junction bases unmatched: 5. Per the germline V gene, CDR1 is MGHRA and CDR2 is YSYEKL. The CDR3 contains 14 residues. The CDR3: CASSQTTGAYGYTF. The CDR3 coding sequence is TGCGCCAGCAGCCAGACCACAGGGGCCTATGGCTACACCTTC.

The chain joins TRBV6-4 to TRBJ1-2, with a weak D call TRBD1 (5 bases). The CDR3 length is 12 residues. The V end lost 6 bases, the J end lost 5 bases, and 10 bases lay between the germline ends. Germline V gives CDR1 MRHNA, CDR2 SNTAGT. The CDR3 sequence is CASRGGRYGYTF. The CDR3 nucleotides read TGTGCCAGCAGGGGGGGGAGGTATGGCTACACCTTC.

V usage is TRBV19 and J usage is TRBJ1-5, with TRBD1 matching 7 bases. Trimming cost V 2 bases and J 5 bases; bases outside gene matches: 9. The CDR3 runs 16 residues. Germline V CDR1 and CDR2: LNHDA, SQIVND (reference sequence). This chain's CDR3 is CASSIRQGVAHQPQHF. The CDR3 DNA reads TGTGCCAGTAGTATAAGGCAGGGGGTCGCGCATCAGCCCCAGCATTTT. The variable domain in full, completed from reference TRBV19 and TRBJ1-5, reads DGGITQSPKYLFRKEGQNVTLSCEQNLNHDAMYWYRQDPGQGLRLIYYSQIVNDFQKGDIAEGYSVSREKKESFPLTVTSAQKNPTAFYLCASSIRQGVAHQPQHFGDGTRLSIL.

This rearrangement joins TRBV27 to TRBJ2-3; D call uncertain. Germline V gene data show CDR1 as MNHEY and CDR2 as SMNVEV (reference sequence). V was clipped by 8 bases and J by 0 bases, with 15 bases between them. This CDR3 spans 15 amino acids. The CDR3 loop is CASSLGAPSTDTQYF. In DNA form, the CDR3 reads TGTGCCAGCTCTTTAGGAGCACCTAGCACAGATACGCAGTATTTT.

The chain uses TRBV19 and TRBJ1-4, with D unresolved. There are 15 residues in the CDR3. Germline V lookup: CDR1 LNHDA, CDR2 SQIVND (reference sequence). The V and J ends lost 6 bases and 7 bases respectively, with 18 bases between them. The CDR3 DNA is TGTGCCAGTAGACGGATCCCTATGCGAGGTGAAAAACTGTTTTTT. Its protein product is CASRRIPMRGEKLFF.

The chain is built from TRBV5-4 and TRBJ2-2; a possible D gene is TRBD2 (6 bases). The CDR3 spans 15 residues. The V and J ends lost 3 bases and 4 bases respectively, with 13 bases between them. From germline, CDR1 is SGHNT and CDR2 YYREEE (reference sequence). The CDR3 DNA sequence: TGTGCCAGCAGCTCCCCCGGAGGGACCACCGGGGAGCTGTTTTTT. Protein sequence: CASSSPGGTTGELFF.

The CDR3 DNA reads TGTGCCAGTTACCCAGGACAGGGGTTAGGCAAAAACATTCAGTACTTC. Its translation: CASYPGQGLGKNIQYF. This chain links TRBV19 with TRBJ2-4; 9 bases match TRBD1. The trim removed 8 bases at V and 3 bases at J, leaving 11 bases unmatched. CDR1 and CDR2 (germline): LNHDA, SQIVND (reference sequence). This CDR3 is built from 16 residues.

This clone has only a few counts. The sample holds other DNA sequences that translate to the same CDR3. The chain joins TRBV4-1 to TRBJ1-5, with D possibly matching TRBD1 (6 bases). The CDR3 is 14 amino acids. Trimming removed 1 base from V and 2 bases from J, with 6 bases in between. Germline V gives CDR1 MGHRA, CDR2 YSYEKL. The CDR3 sequence is CASSQGQGNQPQHF. In DNA, the CDR3 is TGCGCCAGCAGCCAAGGACAGGGCAATCAGCCCCAGCATTTT.

The chain combines TRBV18 with TRBJ2-5; D is ambiguous. This CDR3 comprises 14 residues. Germline CDR1 reads KGHSH; CDR2 reads LQKENI. The V end was cut by 0 bases, the J end by 5 bases, with 10 bases between. CDR3 loop: CASSPPIALETQYF. The CDR3 DNA reads TGTGCCAGCTCACCACCGATAGCTTTGGAGACCCAGTACTTC.

This clone was observed a handful of times. This sequence joins TRBV6-5 and TRBJ2-6, with unresolved D. The CDR3 contains 13 residues. The V gene lost 7 bases and the J gene lost 0 bases, with 4 bases spanning the gap. The germline V gene encodes CDR1 MNHEY and CDR2 SVGAGI. The CDR3 coding sequence is TGTGCCAGCACTAACTCTGGGGCCAACGTCCTGACTTTC. It yields the protein CASTNSGANVLTF.

This sequence joins TRBV19 and TRBJ1-2, with 9 bases identical to TRBD1. With 6 bases clipped from V and 0 bases from J, the junction kept 5 bases outside the gene matches. Germline V gives CDR1 LNHDA, CDR2 SQIVND (reference sequence). The CDR3 runs to 15 residues. CDR3 sequence (DNA): TGTGCCAGTAGGAGAGGACAGGGGACTAACTATGGCTACACCTTC. This codes for CASRRGQGTNYGYTF.

V usage is TRBV7-8 and J usage is TRBJ1-4, with 7 nucleotides matching TRBD1. Germline CDR1 and CDR2: SGHVS and FQNEAQ. This CDR3 spans 16 amino acids. The V gene end was trimmed by 0 bases and the J gene end by 8 bases; junction bases not matched to a gene: 9. The CDR3 protein is CASSLAIGTAYEKLFF. The DNA for the CDR3 is TGTGCCAGCAGCTTAGCTATCGGGACAGCCTACGAAAAACTGTTTTTT. The entire variable domain, with the rest obtained from reference TRBV7-8 and TRBJ1-4, is as follows: GAGVSQSPRYKVAKRGQDVALRCDPISGHVSLFWYQQALGQGPEFLTYFQNEAQLDKSGLPSDRFFAERPEGSVSTLKIQRTQQEDSAVYLCASSLAIGTAYEKLFFGSGTQLSVL.

This chain connects TRBV25-1 to TRBJ2-5; TRBD2 might be the D (6 bases). CDR1 is MGHDK and CDR2 is SYGVNS in the germline V gene. This CDR3 region has 13 residues. Trimming removed 4 bases at V and 5 bases at J, with 11 bases between. CDR3 nucleotides: TGTGCCAGCAGTGTGTTTGCGGGGGAGACCCAGTACTTC. Protein product: CASSVFAGETQYF. Together with reference TRBV25-1 and TRBJ2-5, the CDR3 gives the full variable domain: EADIYQTPRYLVIGTGKKITLECSQTMGHDKMYWYQQDPGMELHLIHYSYGVNSTEKGDLSSESTVSRIRTEHFPLTLESARPSHTSQYLCASSVFAGETQYFGPGTRLLVL.